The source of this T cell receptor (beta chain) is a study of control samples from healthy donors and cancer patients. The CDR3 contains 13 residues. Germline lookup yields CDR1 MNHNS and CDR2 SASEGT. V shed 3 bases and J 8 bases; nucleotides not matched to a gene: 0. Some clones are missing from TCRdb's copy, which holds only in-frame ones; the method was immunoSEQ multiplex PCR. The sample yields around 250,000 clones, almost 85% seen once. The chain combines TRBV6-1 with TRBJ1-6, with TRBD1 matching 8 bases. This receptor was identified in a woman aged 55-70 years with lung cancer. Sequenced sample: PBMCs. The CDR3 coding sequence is TGTGCCAGCAGTGAGACAGGGGATTCACCCCTCCACTTT. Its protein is CASSETGDSPLHF.